These 19 T cell receptor beta chains were sequenced from one sample in a study of blood T cell repertoires in COVID-19. Generated by immunoSEQ multiplex PCR, the TCRdb table keeps only in-frame clones and is missing some. The data hold under 300,000 clones, with around nine tenths observed a single time. Material for sequencing was peripheral blood. The receptors were gathered from a man aged 30-40 years with COVID-19, enrolled during active disease.

DNA for the CDR3: TGTGCCAGTAGTGGGACAGGGGAGCACATTCAGTACTTC. Translation: CASSGTGEHIQYF. The V call is TRBV19, the J call TRBJ2-4; 10 bases are shared with TRBD1. J gave up 8 bases and V 5 bases, and 3 bases lay outside the gene matches. This CDR3 is 13 amino acids long. Germline V lookup: CDR1 LNHDA, CDR2 SQIVND (reference sequence).

This sequence joins TRBV20-1 and TRBJ1-1; no firm D call. The V gene's germline CDR1 is DFQATT and CDR2 SNEGSKA (reference sequence). The CDR3 sequence is 11 residues long. V was clipped by 6 bases and J by 5 bases, with 10 bases between them. CDR3 amino acids: CSAPEETEAFF. DNA for the CDR3: TGCAGTGCCCCCGAAGAGACTGAAGCTTTCTTT.

The genes are TRBV5-1 and TRBJ2-5; D possibly corresponds to TRBD1 (6 bases). Germline values: CDR1 SGHRS, CDR2 YFSETQ. Trimming stripped 6 bases from V and 2 bases from J, with 11 bases between. The CDR3 spans 13 residues. The CDR3 here is CASNSGTQETQYF. DNA for the CDR3: TGCGCCAGCAACTCCGGGACACAAGAGACCCAGTACTTC.

This clone came up once. The J gene is TRBJ2-5, the V gene TRBV6-6; D perhaps matches TRBD2 (7 bases). With 0 bases removed from V and 10 bases from J, the gap between germline ends came to 18 bases. CDR1 and CDR2 (germline): MNHNY, SVGAGI (reference sequence). This CDR3 comprises 15 residues. DNA of the CDR3: TGTGCCAGCAGTTACTCCGCGGGGGCCTCAAGGAACCAGTACTTC. It is translated as CASSYSAGASRNQYF.

The chain carries TRBV20-1 and TRBJ1-1; possibly TRBD1 for D (6 bases). The ends were cut back, 6 bases at V and 10 bases at J, with 15 bases in the middle. The CDR3 totals 11 residues. Germline V gives CDR1 DFQATT, CDR2 SNEGSKA (reference sequence). DNA of the CDR3: TGCAGTGCCTCTTACAGGGAGAGAGCTTTCTTT. Its protein product is CSASYRERAFF.

This sequence joins TRBV5-6 and TRBJ1-2; the match to TRBD1 covers 10 bases. This CDR3 is 14 amino acids long. Germline V CDR1 and CDR2: SGHDT, YYEEEE. The V segment lost 4 bases and the J segment 8 bases; nucleotides outside the gene matches: 8. CDR3 nucleotides: TGTGCCAGCAGCCCCACTGTGACAGGGGGCGGCTACACCTTC. This encodes CASSPTVTGGGYTF.

The genes are TRBV5-1 and TRBJ2-2; 7 nucleotides agree with TRBD1. V shed 0 bases, J shed 4 bases, and the junction held 3 bases outside the gene matches. Germline values: CDR1 SGHRS, CDR2 YFSETQ. The length of the CDR3 is 15 residues. For the CDR3, the DNA is TGCGCCAGCAGCTTGGAGACAGGGCGCACCGGGGAGCTGTTTTTT. Its translation is CASSLETGRTGELFF.

This rearrangement joins TRBV18 to TRBJ1-1, with TRBD1 matching 7 bases. This CDR3 comprises 13 residues. V trimming: 4 bases; J trimming: 2 bases; junction bases outside the gene matches: 1. CDR1 is KGHSH, CDR2 LQKENI, per germline. CDR3 amino acids: CASSRQGNTEAFF. DNA for the CDR3: TGTGCCAGCTCACGACAGGGTAACACTGAAGCTTTCTTT.

V is TRBV30 and J is TRBJ2-6, with D tentatively TRBD1 (6 bases). Germline loops: CDR1 GTSNPN, CDR2 SVGIG (reference sequence). CDR3 size: 13 residues. V dropped 5 bases and J dropped 2 bases, with 7 bases sitting between them. The chain's CDR3 is CAWHRAGANVLTF. The CDR3, as DNA: TGTGCCTGGCACAGGGCTGGGGCCAACGTCCTGACTTTC.

The chain couples TRBV7-6 to TRBJ2-7; 10 nucleotides agree with TRBD1. The CDR3 consists of 16 residues. V lost 2 bases and J lost 3; bases outside the gene matches: 7. Germline lookup yields CDR1 SGHVS and CDR2 FNYEAQ. This CDR3 reads CASSLLLGQGYYEQYF. The CDR3 DNA follows: TGTGCCAGCAGCTTATTACTGGGACAGGGGTACTACGAGCAGTACTTC.

The chain combines TRBV6-5 with TRBJ2-1, with D perhaps matching TRBD2 (5 bases). From germline, CDR1 is MNHEY and CDR2 SVGAGI. The CDR3 covers 16 residues. V lost 4 bases and J lost 3, with 16 bases in between. The CDR3 DNA reads TGTGCCAGCAGTTCCAATCTTCTAGCCCGCTACAATGAGCAGTTCTTC. It translates to CASSSNLLARYNEQFF.

The chain has TRBV15 and TRBJ2-1; TRBD2 agrees at 9 bases. V shed 3 bases, J shed 5 bases, and the junction held 11 bases outside the gene matches. Germline CDR1 reads LNHNV; CDR2 reads YYDKDF (reference sequence). This CDR3 contains 17 residues. Here the CDR3 reads CATSRALGLAVDNEQFF. CDR3 nucleotide sequence: TGTGCCACCAGCAGGGCCCTGGGACTAGCCGTAGACAATGAGCAGTTCTTC.

This clone was seen only once. This chain connects TRBV10-1 to TRBJ2-3; 8 bases agree with TRBD2. The CDR3 runs 15 residues. J lost 0 bases, V lost 5 bases, and 4 bases had no gene match. Germline CDR1 reads WNHNN; CDR2 reads SYGVQD (reference sequence). CDR3 residues: CASSSGLGSTDTQYF. Here the CDR3 DNA reads TGCGCCAGCAGTTCGGGACTAGGTAGCACAGATACGCAGTATTTT.

The chain is built from TRBV10-2 and TRBJ2-1; D perhaps matches TRBD1 (5 bases). Per the germline V gene, CDR1 is WSHSY and CDR2 is SAAADI. Trimming removed 2 bases at V and 10 bases at J, with 21 bases between. This CDR3 is 16 amino acids long. The CDR3 DNA sequence: TGCGCCAGCAGTGAGAGTCCAGGGCACTTTGGTGAGGAGCAGTTCTTC. Translation: CASSESPGHFGEEQFF.

This clone has just one count. This chain joins TRBV5-5 and TRBJ1-5; D remains unclear. V was clipped by 4 bases and J by 4 bases, with 9 bases between them. Germline loops: CDR1 SGHKS, CDR2 YYEKEE (reference sequence). The CDR3 runs to 13 residues. DNA for the CDR3: TGTGCCAGCAGCCCGGGTTCTAATCAGCCCCAGCATTTT. This sequence encodes CASSPGSNQPQHF.

This chain connects TRBV25-1 to TRBJ2-7, with D tentatively TRBD2 (5 bases). V lost 2 bases, J lost 1 base, and 9 bases lay in between. This CDR3 contains 14 residues. In germline, CDR1 is MGHDK, CDR2 SYGVNS. The CDR3 sequence is CASSEPGGSYEQYF. The CDR3 DNA reads TGTGCCAGCAGTGAACCAGGCGGGTCCTACGAGCAGTACTTC.

A single count supports this clone. The J gene is TRBJ1-4, the V gene TRBV13; TRBD1 matches at 8 bases. V lost 5 bases to trimming and J lost 8 bases; unmatched junction nucleotides: 4. The CDR3 extends over 13 amino acids. The germline gives CDR1 PRHDT, CDR2 FYEKMQ (reference sequence). The CDR3 here is CASSPRTGEKLFF. The CDR3 region has the DNA TGTGCCAGCAGCCCACGGACAGGGGAAAAACTGTTTTTT.

V usage is TRBV2 and J usage is TRBJ2-1, with 10 bases that match TRBD2. The CDR3 runs 14 residues. Germline lookup yields CDR1 SNHLY and CDR2 FYNNEI. V trimming: 6 bases; J trimming: 10 bases; junction bases outside the gene matches: 9. The CDR3 DNA follows: TGTGCCAGCAGGGCTAGGACTAGCGGCTTGGAGCAGTTCTTC. Its protein is CASRARTSGLEQFF.

The rearrangement links TRBV7-9 to TRBJ1-2, with TRBD1 as a possible D gene (6 bases). Germline values: CDR1 SEHNR, CDR2 FQNEAQ (reference sequence). This CDR3 spans 12 amino acids. The ends were cut back, 7 bases at V and 8 bases at J, with 14 bases in the middle. CDR3 loop: CASTFGDRGYTF. The CDR3 DNA reads TGTGCCAGCACCTTCGGCGACAGGGGCTACACCTTC.